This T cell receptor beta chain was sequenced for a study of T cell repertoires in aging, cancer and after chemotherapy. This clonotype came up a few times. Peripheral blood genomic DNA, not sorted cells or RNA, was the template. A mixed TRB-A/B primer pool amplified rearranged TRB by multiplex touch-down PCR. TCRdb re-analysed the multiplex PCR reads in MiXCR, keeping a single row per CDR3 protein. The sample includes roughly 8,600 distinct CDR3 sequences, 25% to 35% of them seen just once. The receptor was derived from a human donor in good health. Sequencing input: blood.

CDR3 DNA sequence: TGTGCCAGCAGCTCAGACATAACGGATGAAAAACTGTTTTTT. Amino acids: CASSSDITDEKLFF. The chain is built from TRBV5-4 and TRBJ1-4; D unresolved. Germline loops: CDR1 SGHNT, CDR2 YYREEE (reference sequence). This CDR3 region has 14 residues. Deletions cut 3 bases from V and 6 bases from J, with 12 bases between.